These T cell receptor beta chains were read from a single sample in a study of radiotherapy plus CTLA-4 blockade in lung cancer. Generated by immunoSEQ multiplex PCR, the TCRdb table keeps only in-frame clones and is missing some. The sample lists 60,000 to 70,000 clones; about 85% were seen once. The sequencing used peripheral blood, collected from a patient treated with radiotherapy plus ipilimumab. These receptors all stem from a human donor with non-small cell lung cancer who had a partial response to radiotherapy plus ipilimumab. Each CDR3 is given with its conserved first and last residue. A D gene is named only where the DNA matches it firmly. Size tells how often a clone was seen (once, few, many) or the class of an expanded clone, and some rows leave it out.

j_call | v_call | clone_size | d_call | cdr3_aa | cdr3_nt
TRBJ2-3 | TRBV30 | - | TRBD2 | CAWSVMGGDTQYF | TGTGCCTGGAGTGTGATGGGGGGGGATACGCAGTATTTT
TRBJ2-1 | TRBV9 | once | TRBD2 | CASSPGTSGISSYNEQFF | TGTGCCAGCAGCCCTGGGACTAGCGGGATTAGCTCCTACAATGAGCAGTTCTTC
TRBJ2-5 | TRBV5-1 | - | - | CASSLGGAETQYF | TGCGCCAGCAGCTTGGGCGGCGCCGAGACCCAGTACTTC
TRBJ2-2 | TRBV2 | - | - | CASRGGGGDTGELFF | TGTGCCAGCAGGGGGGGTGGAGGCGACACCGGGGAGCTGTTTTTT
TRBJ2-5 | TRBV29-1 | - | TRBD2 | CSVQAGGLETQYF | TGCAGCGTTCAAGCGGGAGGGCTAGAGACCCAGTACTTC
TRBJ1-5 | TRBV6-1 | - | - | CASSLSSQNNQPQHF | TGTGCCAGCAGTCTCTCTAGCCAGAACAATCAGCCCCAGCATTTT
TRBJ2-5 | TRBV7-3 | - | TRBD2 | CASSLTRTSGDNGGVATQYF | TGTGCCAGCAGCTTAACGAGGACTAGCGGGGACAATGGGGGAGTTGCGACCCAGTACTTC
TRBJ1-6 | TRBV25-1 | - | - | CASSKTGINNSPLHF | TGTGCCAGCAGTAAGACCGGGATCAATAATTCACCCCTCCACTTT
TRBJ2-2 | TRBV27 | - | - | CASNLNNRPTGELFF | TGTGCCAGCAATCTCAACAACAGACCCACCGGGGAGCTGTTTTTT
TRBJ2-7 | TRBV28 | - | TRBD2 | CASLLAGVAYEQYF | TGTGCCAGTCTTTTGGCGGGGGTGGCCTACGAGCAGTACTTC
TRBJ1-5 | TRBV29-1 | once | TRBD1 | CSAKQGNQPQHF | TGCAGCGCAAAACAGGGGAATCAGCCCCAGCATTTT
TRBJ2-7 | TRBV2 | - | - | CASSPWTGYEQYF | TGTGCCAGCAGCCCGTGGACTGGCTACGAGCAGTACTTC
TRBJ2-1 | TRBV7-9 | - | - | CASSLTRGQFF | TGTGCCAGCAGCTTAACAAGGGGGCAGTTCTTC
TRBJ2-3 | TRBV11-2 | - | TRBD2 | CASSSGLAVSTDTQYF | TGTGCCAGCAGCTCGGGACTAGCGGTTAGCACAGATACGCAGTATTTT
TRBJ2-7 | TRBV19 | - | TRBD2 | CASSIYGDYYEQYF | TGTGCCAGTAGTATATACGGGGACTACTACGAGCAGTACTTC
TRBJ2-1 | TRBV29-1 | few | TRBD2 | CSVVASGRGEQFF | TGCAGCGTTGTGGCTAGCGGGAGGGGTGAGCAGTTCTTC
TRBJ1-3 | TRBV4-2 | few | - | CASSQEQGYGNTIYF | TGTGCCAGCAGCCAAGAACAGGGATATGGAAACACCATATATTTT
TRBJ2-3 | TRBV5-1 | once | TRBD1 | CASSPGQGGTDTQYF | TGCGCCAGCAGCCCGGGACAGGGTGGAACAGATACGCAGTATTTT
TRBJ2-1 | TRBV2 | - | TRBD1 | CASGTGRGNEQFF | TGTGCCAGCGGGACAGGGAGAGGAAATGAGCAGTTCTTC
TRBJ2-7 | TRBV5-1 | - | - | CASSLDRAYEQYF | TGCGCCAGCAGCTTGGACAGAGCCTACGAGCAGTACTTC
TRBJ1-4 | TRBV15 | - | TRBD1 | CATSTIGTAHGGKLFF | TGTGCCACCAGCACTATTGGGACAGCCCATGGTGGAAAACTGTTTTTT
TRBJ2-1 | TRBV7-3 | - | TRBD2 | CASSYSGTSYNEQFF | TGTGCCAGCAGTTATAGCGGGACCTCCTACAATGAGCAGTTCTTC
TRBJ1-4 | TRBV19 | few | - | CASSTQVALNEKLFF | TGTGCCAGTAGTACCCAGGTGGCCCTCAATGAAAAACTGTTTTTT
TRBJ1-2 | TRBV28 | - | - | CASSFYEGLIRGYTF | TGTGCCAGCAGTTTCTATGAGGGTTTGATTCGAGGCTACACCTTC
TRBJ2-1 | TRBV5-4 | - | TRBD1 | CASSLEGGSEQFF | TGTGCCAGCAGCTTGGAAGGGGGCAGTGAGCAGTTCTTC
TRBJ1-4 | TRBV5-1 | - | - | CASSSNRDGTSTNEKLFF | TGCGCCAGCAGCTCAAACAGGGACGGAACCTCAACTAATGAAAAACTGTTTTTT
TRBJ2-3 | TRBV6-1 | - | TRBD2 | CASSPGGFGYF | TGTGCCAGCAGTCCGGGAGGGTTCGGGTATTTT
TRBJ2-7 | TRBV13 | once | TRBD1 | CASSLRRQGVHEQYF | TGTGCCAGCAGCTTAAGGAGACAGGGAGTGCACGAGCAGTACTTC
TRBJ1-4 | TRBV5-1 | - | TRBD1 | CASSPQGGPNEKLFF | TGCGCCAGCAGCCCCCAGGGGGGCCCTAATGAAAAACTGTTTTTT